The sequence of this T cell receptor beta chain was determined in a study of T cells in Graves' hyperthyroidism and ophthalmopathy. Study-wide results and limits: Ophthalmopathy got predicted by the model a median approximately 6.3 months before its onset. Blood also carried most thyroid clonotypes expanded above 0.001. The authors' 13 V-J model separated ophthalmopathy from stable hyperthyroidism.

Across 18 months, stable Graves' hyperthyroidism was marked by no progression to ophthalmopathy. Trimming cost V 1 base and J 4 bases, with 19 bases left between them. The CDR3 is 17 amino acids. Germline values: CDR1 MGHRA, CDR2 YSYEKL. This clonotype appeared many times. Antigen unknown. The TCR beta CDR3 regions underwent amplification using RNA transcripts as the source. First-round RT-PCR of the TCR CDR3 relied on the HTBI primer set. One entry per CDR3 protein, called by TCRdb with MiXCR from the multiplex PCR reads. This table holds more than 300,000 distinct CDR3 sequences, 13% found once. The receptor comes from a woman in her late teens or twenties with Graves' hyperthyroidism. The J gene is TRBJ1-1, the V gene TRBV4-1; D possibly corresponds to TRBD1 (5 bases). The sample comprised blood. CDR3 nucleotide sequence: TGCGCCAGCAGCCAAGGTCGGGGGGGAAGGTTCATCACTGAAGCTTTCTTT. As protein: CASSQGRGGRFITEAFF.